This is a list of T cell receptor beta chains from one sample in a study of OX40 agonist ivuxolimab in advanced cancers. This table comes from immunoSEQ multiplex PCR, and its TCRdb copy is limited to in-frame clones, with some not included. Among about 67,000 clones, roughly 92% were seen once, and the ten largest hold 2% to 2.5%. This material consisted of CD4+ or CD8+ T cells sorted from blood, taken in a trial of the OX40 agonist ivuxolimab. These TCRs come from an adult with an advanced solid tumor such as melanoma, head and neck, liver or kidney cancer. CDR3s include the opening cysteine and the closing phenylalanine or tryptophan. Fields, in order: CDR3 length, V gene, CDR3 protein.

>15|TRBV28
CASSFGAGVAEKLFF
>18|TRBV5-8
CASSSEGSHHSGANVLTF
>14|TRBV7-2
CASSLGQLFYGYTF
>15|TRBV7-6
CASRRRVAEQETQYF
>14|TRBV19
CASTLTGANEKLFF
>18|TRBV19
CASSDRGLRTASYNEQFF
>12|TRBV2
CASRWESYEQYF
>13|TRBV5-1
CASMVAGGNEQFF
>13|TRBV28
CASSFPAQETQYF
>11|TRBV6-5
CASSRGQEAFF
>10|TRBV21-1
CAKTTGELFF
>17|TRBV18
CASSPPGLAGGTGELFF
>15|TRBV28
CASTPGGRNTGELFF
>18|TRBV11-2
CASSLTVRLSQRTDTQYF
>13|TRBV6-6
CASSVRVDNEQFF
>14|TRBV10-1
CASSMGGSTDTQYF
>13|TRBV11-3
CASSFTLDTEAFF
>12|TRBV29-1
CSVVSGGTEAFF
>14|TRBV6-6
CASSYLREGSPLHF
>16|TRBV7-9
CASSLGWGQGNTEAFF
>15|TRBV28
CASSSPRDRGPGYTF
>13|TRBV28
CASSLNTAREQYF
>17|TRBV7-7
CASRQRVAGGYNSPLHF
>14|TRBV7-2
CASSLEWRGGRAFF
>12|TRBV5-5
CASSSFGNTIYF
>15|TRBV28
CASSSGSQVNTEAFF
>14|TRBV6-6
CASSHAQGPYEQYF
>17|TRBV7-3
CASSLRDRWASNQPQHF
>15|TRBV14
CASSQGTGGNTEAFF
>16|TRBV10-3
CAISSRLAGAGETQYF
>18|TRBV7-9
CASSSGTSGGAEAETQYF
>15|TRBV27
CASSPSRSSYNEQFF
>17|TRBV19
CASSPGVSARGWRPQHF
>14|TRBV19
CASSMSQENTEAFF
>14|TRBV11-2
CASSSSLGQETQYF
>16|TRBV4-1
CASSQVGIGSNQPQHF
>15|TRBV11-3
CASSFSGGIYNEQFF
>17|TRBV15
CATSRVQTSGGGDTQYF
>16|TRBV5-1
CASSFLPGVNTGELFF
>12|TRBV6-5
CASSSQGDTQYF
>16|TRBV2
CASSPRTSGRRAEQFF
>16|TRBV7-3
CASSSTSGGIYGEQFF
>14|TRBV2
CASRGTSGSDEQFF
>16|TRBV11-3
CASSTRPPATNEKLFF
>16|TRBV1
CTSSHMVMITNYGYTF
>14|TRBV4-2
CASRAGANTGELFF
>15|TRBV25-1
CASSEPGQGKEKLFF
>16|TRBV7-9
CASSLLRTGGRNEQFF
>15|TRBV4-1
CASSQSGFPYNEQFF
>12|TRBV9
CASSRPGQPQHF
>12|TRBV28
CASSLVGLTQYF
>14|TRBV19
CASSISAEAGEQYF
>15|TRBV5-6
CASSLGQGDTDTQYF
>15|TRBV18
CASSQASGAGEKLFF
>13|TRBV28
CASSSIQLYTQYF
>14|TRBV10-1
CASSRGGSTDTQYF
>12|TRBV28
CASSSGVNIQYF
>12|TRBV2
CASSEQGAEAFF
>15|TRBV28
CASEGSGGSYNEQFF